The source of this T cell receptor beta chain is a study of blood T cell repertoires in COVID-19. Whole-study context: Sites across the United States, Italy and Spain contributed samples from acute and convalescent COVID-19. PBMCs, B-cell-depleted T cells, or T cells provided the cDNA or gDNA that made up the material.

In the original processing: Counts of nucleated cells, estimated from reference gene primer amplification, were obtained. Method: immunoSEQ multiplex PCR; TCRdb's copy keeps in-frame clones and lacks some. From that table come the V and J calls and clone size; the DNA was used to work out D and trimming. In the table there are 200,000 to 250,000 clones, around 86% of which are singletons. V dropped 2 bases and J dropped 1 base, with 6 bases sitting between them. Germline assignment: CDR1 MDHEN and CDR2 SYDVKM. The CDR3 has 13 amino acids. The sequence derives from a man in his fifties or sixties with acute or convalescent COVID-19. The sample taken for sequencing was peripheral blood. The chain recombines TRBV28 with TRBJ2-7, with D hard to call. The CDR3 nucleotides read TGTGCCAGCAGTTTAACACCGTCCTACGAGCAGTACTTC. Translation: CASSLTPSYEQYF.